This entry concerns a single TCR beta chain. The antigen remains unidentified. Using immunoSEQ multiplex PCR, the repertoire was profiled, and TCRdb retains in-frame clones only, with some absent. This sample has under 50,000 clones, with roughly 93% found just once. The CDR3 spans 16 residues. After removal of 4 bases from V and 2 bases from J, the junction contained 7 bases not matched to a gene. Germline V gene lookup returns CDR1 MNHEY and CDR2 SMNVEV (reference sequence). This specimen belongs to a study of graft-versus-host responses after intestinal transplantation. Study observations and caveats: Early after transplant, HvG declines were associated with peak levels of circulating GvH clones. There were GvH clones found in recipient marrow, and some of them appeared first in ileum or blood.

The source of this sequence is a human patient who received an intestinal transplant, so some T cells may come from the graft donor. The specimen was PBMCs, collected approximately 740 days after intestinal transplantation. The rearrangement links TRBV27 to TRBJ2-3, with 9 bases matching TRBD1. The CDR3 loop is CASSSPRTGDTDTQYF. For the CDR3, the DNA is TGTGCCAGCAGTTCCCCCCGGACAGGGGACACAGATACGCAGTATTTT.